Listed below are T cell receptor beta chains from one sample, sequenced in a study of neurological immune-mediated disorders. TCRdb passed the 5' RACE reads through MiXCR, listing each CDR3 protein once. The sample records approximately 84,000 distinct CDR3 sequences, about 4% being singletons. Specimen: PBMCs. Source of these receptors: a woman in her sixties or seventies with multiple sclerosis. Each CDR3 is given without its conserved first and last residue.

>14|TRBV29-1
STVKRGGLVYNEQF
>14|TRBV5-6
ASSRMAREGVYEQY
>9|TRBV29-1
SGGAGNEQF
>12|TRBV5-1
ASSVDGTNEKLF
>11|TRBV5-1
ASSYSDYYGYT
>10|TRBV29-1
SLERSGETQY
>11|TRBV5-6
ASSNIGKAEAF
>13|TRBV5-1
ASSLLNSMNTEAF
>12|TRBV27
ASSLGVENSPLH
>14|TRBV5-1
ASSSSGGTRKVAQY
>13|TRBV3-1
ASSQETLAGWEQY
>13|TRBV20-1
SAGKPGLVETEQY
>11|TRBV6-5
ASREQGFYGYT
>13|TRBV14
ATTSGTGVNNEQF
>15|TRBV4-1
ASSQDNGGVGANVLT
>15|TRBV5-1
ASSPRTGGEQTYEQY
>10|TRBV29-1
SVETGYNEQF
>14|TRBV29-1
SVEERQPESTDTQY
>14|TRBV14
ASSQEASANTGELF
>11|TRBV20-1
SATRQNNEKLF
>13|TRBV28
ASSVEGAVRETQY
>13|TRBV2
ASSGQQGSQETQY
>10|TRBV7-9
ASSLDYTEAF
>14|TRBV15
ATSGPRQGQGDEQY
>10|TRBV2
ARGLALGEQF
>12|TRBV10-3
AISDPPGRNEQF